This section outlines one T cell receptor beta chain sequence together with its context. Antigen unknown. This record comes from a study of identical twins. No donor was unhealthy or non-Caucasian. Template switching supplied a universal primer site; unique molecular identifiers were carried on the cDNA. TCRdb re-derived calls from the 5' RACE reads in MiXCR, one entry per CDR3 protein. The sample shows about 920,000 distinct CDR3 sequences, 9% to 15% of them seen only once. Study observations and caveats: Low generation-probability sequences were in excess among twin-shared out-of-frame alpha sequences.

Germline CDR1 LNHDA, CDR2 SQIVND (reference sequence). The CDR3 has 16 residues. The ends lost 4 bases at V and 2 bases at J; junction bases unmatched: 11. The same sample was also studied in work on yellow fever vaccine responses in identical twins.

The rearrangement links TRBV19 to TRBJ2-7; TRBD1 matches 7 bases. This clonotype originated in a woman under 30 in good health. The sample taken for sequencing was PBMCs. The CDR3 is CASSTSPGTDTYEQYF. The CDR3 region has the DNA TGTGCCAGTAGTACCTCACCTGGGACAGACACCTACGAGCAGTACTTC.